Described below is a single T cell receptor beta chain sequence and its context. This entry comes from a study of technical replicates of blood from a handful of donors. Some clones are missing from TCRdb's copy, which holds only in-frame ones; the method was immunoSEQ multiplex PCR. The profile shows about 84,000 clones, 97% of them singletons. CDR1 is SGDLS, CDR2 YYNGEE, per germline. This CDR3 has 16 residues. J lost 7 bases, V lost 0 bases, and 7 bases had no gene match. Material: T cells isolated from PBMCs. The V and J genes are TRBV9 and TRBJ2-1, with 10 bases matching TRBD2. This sequence was found in a human donor in good health. CDR3 nucleotides: TGTGCCAGCAGCGTAGTAGCGGGAGGTCCCTCTAATGAGCAGTTCTTC. The encoded protein is CASSVVAGGPSNEQFF.